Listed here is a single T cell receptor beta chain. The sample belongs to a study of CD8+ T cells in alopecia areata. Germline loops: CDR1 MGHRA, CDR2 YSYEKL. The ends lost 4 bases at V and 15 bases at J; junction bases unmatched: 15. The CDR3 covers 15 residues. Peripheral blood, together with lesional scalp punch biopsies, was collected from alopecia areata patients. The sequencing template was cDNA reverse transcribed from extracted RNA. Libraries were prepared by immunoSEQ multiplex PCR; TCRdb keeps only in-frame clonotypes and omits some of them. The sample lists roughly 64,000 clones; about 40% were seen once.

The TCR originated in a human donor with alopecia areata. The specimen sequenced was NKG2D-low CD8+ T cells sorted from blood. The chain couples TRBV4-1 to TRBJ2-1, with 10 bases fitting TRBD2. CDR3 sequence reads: CASSPHSGTSAPPFF. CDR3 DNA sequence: TGCGCCAGCAGCCCCCACTCCGGGACTAGCGCCCCTCCGTTCTTC.